Following are 27 T cell receptor beta chains from one sample sequenced in a study of identical twins. TCRdb re-called the 5' RACE reads with MiXCR, one entry per CDR3 protein. The table lists hundreds of thousands of distinct CDR3 sequences, around 12% of them singletons. A further study also used this sample, focusing on yellow fever vaccine responses in identical twins.

The source material was PBMCs. The origin of the receptors is a woman aged 18 to 35 in good health.

The CDR3 DNA follows: TGTGCCAGCAGACAGGACATGACGAACACCGGGGAGCTGTTTTTT. This gives the protein CASRQDMTNTGELFF. The chain uses TRBV6-1 and TRBJ2-2, with D possibly TRBD1 on 5 matching bases. Germline CDR1 reads MNHNS; CDR2 reads SASEGT. The CDR3 is made up of 15 amino acids. Trimming shortened V by 6 bases and J by 0 bases, and 11 bases separated the two germline ends.

This clonotype was detected ten times or more. The rearrangement uses TRBV7-9 and TRBJ2-1; TRBD2 matches 7 bases. With V trimmed by 5 bases and J by 4 bases, 8 bases remained unmatched. Looked up from germline, CDR1 is SEHNR and CDR2 is FQNEAQ (reference sequence). CDR3 length: 15 residues. The CDR3 nucleotides are TGTGCCAGCAGCCCGGGGAGCGGGGTATACAATGAGCAGTTCTTC. As protein: CASSPGSGVYNEQFF.

V usage is TRBV9 and J usage is TRBJ2-1; 7 positions match TRBD1. Trimming took 3 bases from V and 7 from J; bases not matched to a gene: 13. Per the germline V gene, CDR1 is SGDLS and CDR2 is YYNGEE. The CDR3 totals 16 residues. CDR3 residues: CASSGKTTGQKNEQFF. The CDR3 nucleotides are TGTGCCAGCAGCGGCAAAACCACGGGACAGAAGAATGAGCAGTTCTTC.

The CDR3 here is CASSLETANYGYTF. The CDR3 coding sequence is TGTGCCAGCAGCTTAGAAACGGCCAACTATGGCTACACCTTC. The chain recombines TRBV7-9 with TRBJ1-2; D call uncertain. Germline V CDR1 and CDR2: SEHNR, FQNEAQ (reference sequence). V gave up 1 base and J gave up 2 bases, with 8 bases separating them. CDR3 size: 14 residues.

This clonotype was seen only a few times. The chain has TRBV29-1 and TRBJ2-7; D may be TRBD2 (6 bases). This CDR3 is built from 14 residues. The germline CDR1 and CDR2 sequences are SQVTM and ANQGSEA. The V end was cut by 3 bases, the J end by 7 bases, with 19 bases between. The CDR3 bases are TGCAGCGTTGACTTAACCGGGACGGGAGCGGAGCAGTACTTC. Its translation is CSVDLTGTGAEQYF.

V gene TRBV6-5 combines with J gene TRBJ1-2; TRBD1 matches at 7 bases. Trimming took 0 bases from V and 5 from J; bases not matched to a gene: 9. Per the germline V gene, CDR1 is MNHEY and CDR2 is SVGAGI. The CDR3 has 16 residues. Here the CDR3 reads CASSYSRGGGLYGYTF. The CDR3 nucleotides read TGTGCCAGCAGTTACTCCCGTGGAGGGGGCTTGTATGGCTACACCTTC.

CDR3 in amino acids: CASSLALAGAYSYNEQFF. The CDR3 nucleotides read TGCGCCAGCAGCTTGGCACTAGCGGGGGCCTACTCCTACAATGAGCAGTTCTTC. This chain links TRBV5-1 with TRBJ2-1; 11 bases are shared with TRBD2. The germline gives CDR1 SGHRS, CDR2 YFSETQ. Trimming cost V 0 bases and J 0 bases; bases outside gene matches: 5. This CDR3 is built from 18 residues. The full variable domain, completed using reference TRBV5-1 and TRBJ2-1, is KAGVTQTPRYLIKTRGQQVTLSCSPISGHRSVSWYQQTPGQGLQFLFEYFSETQRNKGNFPGRFSGRQFSNSRSEMNVSTLELGDSALYLCASSLALAGAYSYNEQFFGPGTRLTVL.

The CDR3 region is CSVTEATDTQYF. The CDR3 DNA reads TGCAGCGTGACAGAGGCGACAGATACGCAGTATTTT. The chain recombines TRBV29-1 with TRBJ2-3; D possibly corresponds to TRBD1 (5 bases). V lost 6 bases to trimming and J lost 3 bases, with 10 bases between them. This CDR3 has 12 residues. Germline assignment: CDR1 SQVTM and CDR2 ANQGSEA.

This clonotype showed up just a few times. This sequence joins TRBV25-1 and TRBJ2-5; 11 nucleotides line up with TRBD2. Looked up from germline, CDR1 is MGHDK and CDR2 is SYGVNS. The CDR3 spans 15 residues. Germline trimming cut 4 bases from V and 6 bases from J; bases unmatched to any gene: 7. The CDR3 reads CASSAGGTSGKTQYF. In nucleotides, the CDR3 is TGTGCCAGCAGTGCTGGGGGGACTAGCGGAAAGACCCAGTACTTC.

This clonotype was counted many times. This chain uses TRBV12-3 or TRBV12-4 with TRBJ2-5, with D maybe TRBD2 (6 bases). V lost 2 bases and J lost 1, with 8 bases in between. This CDR3 comprises 14 residues. Here the CDR3 DNA reads TGTGCCAGCAGTTTACGGGGGTTCCAAGAGACCCAGTACTTC. Translating gives CASSLRGFQETQYF.

The chain recombines TRBV12-3 or TRBV12-4 with TRBJ1-1; D possibly corresponds to TRBD1 (5 bases). This CDR3 is 14 amino acids long. With 6 bases removed from V and 11 bases from J, the gap between germline ends came to 22 bases. CDR3 protein: CASRPTRGGFTAFF. The CDR3 DNA sequence: TGTGCCAGCAGGCCCACGAGGGGCGGATTTACTGCTTTCTTT.

This clonotype was seen only a few times. This chain uses TRBV6-1 with TRBJ2-7; D is uncertain. This CDR3 contains 14 residues. Trimming removed 8 bases from V and 6 bases from J, with 20 bases in between. Germline assignment: CDR1 MNHNS and CDR2 SASEGT. DNA of the CDR3: TGTGCCAGCTCCGACTTCTCTCCGCTCTCCGAGCAGTACGTC. It specifies CASSDFSPLSEQYV.

This clonotype has at least ten counts. The rearrangement uses TRBV5-1 and TRBJ2-1, with 10 bases lining up with TRBD2. The CDR3 is 15 amino acids. Germline V gives CDR1 SGHRS, CDR2 YFSETQ. Trimming took 0 bases from V and 8 from J; bases not matched to a gene: 5. The CDR3: CASSLVASGRDEQFF. The CDR3, as DNA: TGCGCCAGCAGCTTGGTTGCTAGCGGGAGAGATGAGCAGTTCTTC.

The V gene is TRBV5-6, the J gene TRBJ2-1; D call uncertain. Germline assignment: CDR1 SGHDT and CDR2 YYEEEE. V lost 0 bases and J 10 bases, leaving 17 bases between the germline ends. The CDR3 length is 15 residues. The CDR3 is CASSLGGLAIGEQFF. CDR3 bases: TGTGCCAGCAGCTTGGGGGGTCTCGCAATAGGGGAGCAGTTCTTC.

This clonotype was seen more than once but under ten times. The chain links TRBV12-3 or TRBV12-4 to TRBJ1-1; D may be TRBD1 (5 bases). The V end was cut by 6 bases, the J end by 8 bases, with 16 bases between. The CDR3 has 13 amino acids. The CDR3 nucleotides read TGTGCCAGCAGCCAAGTGGGGGGAGGGGAAGCTTTCTTT. The encoded protein is CASSQVGGGEAFF.

This clonotype has more than one count but fewer than ten. The chain combines TRBV29-1 with TRBJ1-2; no clear D gene. In germline, CDR1 is SQVTM, CDR2 ANQGSEA. Trimming took 0 bases from V and 8 from J, leaving 7 bases between them. CDR3 length equals 11 residues. CDR3 region: CSVEDREGYTF. The CDR3 nucleotides read TGCAGCGTTGAAGATCGGGAGGGCTACACCTTC.

This clonotype has more than one count but fewer than ten. The rearrangement uses TRBV27 and TRBJ1-1, with D possibly TRBD1 on 5 matching bases. With 3 bases removed from V and 0 bases from J, the gap between germline ends came to 14 bases. The CDR3 has 16 residues. The germline V gene has CDR1 MNHEY and CDR2 SMNVEV (reference sequence). CDR3 in amino acids: CASSFDSSRLNTEAFF. The CDR3 DNA follows: TGTGCCAGCAGTTTCGACAGCTCTCGGTTGAACACTGAAGCTTTCTTT.

This clonotype came up a few times. The chain has TRBV2 and TRBJ2-3; the D is unclear. The ends were cut back, 7 bases at V and 6 bases at J, with 8 bases in the middle. In germline, CDR1 is SNHLY, CDR2 FYNNEI. The CDR3 runs 11 residues. CDR3 sequence (DNA): TGTGCCAGCACCTCCCTGGATACGCAGTATTTT. Translated: CASTSLDTQYF.

Only a few counts were recorded for this clonotype. The chain employs TRBV7-9 and TRBJ2-1; 7 bases line up with TRBD2. CDR1 and CDR2 (germline): SEHNR, FQNEAQ (reference sequence). V shed 7 bases, J shed 8 bases, and the junction held 14 bases outside the gene matches. The CDR3 contains 15 residues. The chain's CDR3 is CASTPLALPKDEQFF. Here the CDR3 DNA reads TGTGCCAGCACCCCACTAGCGCTTCCGAAAGATGAGCAGTTCTTC.

V is TRBV18 and J is TRBJ2-7; 7 nucleotides line up with TRBD1. Germline V lookup: CDR1 KGHSH, CDR2 LQKENI. With 3 bases clipped from V and 6 bases from J, the junction kept 5 bases outside the gene matches. CDR3 length equals 13 residues. This CDR3 reads CASSPSQGSEQYV. DNA for the CDR3: TGTGCCAGCTCACCCTCACAGGGGAGCGAGCAGTACGTC.

The rearrangement links TRBV5-1 to TRBJ1-6; D gene uncertain. This CDR3 is 16 amino acids long. Germline V gene data show CDR1 as SGHRS and CDR2 as YFSETQ. V dropped 1 base and J dropped 6 bases, with 14 bases sitting between them. CDR3 sequence reads: CASSLSQVGGNSPLHF. CDR3 bases: TGCGCCAGCAGCTTGTCGCAGGTGGGAGGTAATTCACCCCTCCACTTT.

This chain joins TRBV3-1 and TRBJ2-3; 8 bases fit TRBD2. Germline V gene lookup returns CDR1 LGHDT and CDR2 YNNKEL (reference sequence). V lost 11 bases and J lost 1; bases outside the gene matches: 20. CDR3 length equals 18 residues. CDR3 protein: CALSLAGRRGARTDTQYF. The CDR3 nucleotides are TGTGCCCTCAGTTTAGCAGGTCGGCGGGGGGCCCGCACAGATACGCAGTATTTT.

This clonotype occurred many times. Here the CDR3 DNA reads TGCAGTGCTCTCTTTCGGGGGGCCCTGGCCGGGGAGCTGTTTTTT. Its protein product is CSALFRGALAGELFF. The chain is built from TRBV20-1 and TRBJ2-2; tentatively, D is TRBD2 (7 bases). The V end was cut by 5 bases, the J end by 6 bases, with 19 bases between. Germline V CDR1 and CDR2: DFQATT, SNEGSKA (reference sequence). This CDR3 has 15 amino acids.

This clonotype has only a few counts. The V gene is TRBV7-9, the J gene TRBJ2-2; possible D gene TRBD1, 6 bases. In germline, CDR1 is SEHNR, CDR2 FQNEAQ (reference sequence). The CDR3 length is 16 residues. Trimming stripped 5 bases from V and 5 bases from J, with 18 bases between. Written as DNA, the CDR3 is TGTGCCAGCAGCCCCAAGGTGGGGGCAGGGACCGGGGAGCTGTTTTTT. As protein: CASSPKVGAGTGELFF.

This clonotype was detected only a few times. The chain employs TRBV7-2 and TRBJ1-5, with 8 positions matching TRBD1. Germline assignment: CDR1 SGHTA and CDR2 FQGNSA. V trimming: 5 bases; J trimming: 7 bases; junction bases outside the gene matches: 10. CDR3 length: 15 amino acids. CDR3 sequence: CASSPRGRGGQPQHF. The CDR3 coding sequence is TGTGCCAGCAGCCCCAGGGGGCGAGGCGGACAGCCCCAGCATTTT.

This clonotype has only a few counts. The chain carries TRBV5-1 and TRBJ2-6; D not certain. Between the trimmed V and J ends, which lost 1 base and 5 bases, there was a span of 4 bases. The CDR3 loop spans 13 amino acids. Germline V gene data show CDR1 as SGHRS and CDR2 as YFSETQ. The CDR3 is CASSLSWANVLTF. CDR3 coding DNA: TGCGCCAGCAGCTTGTCTTGGGCCAACGTCCTGACTTTC.

This sequence joins TRBV20-1 and TRBJ2-1; D tentatively reads TRBD1 or TRBD2 (5 bases each). The CDR3 has 13 amino acids. Looked up from germline, CDR1 is DFQATT and CDR2 is SNEGSKA (reference sequence). V was shortened by 1 base and J by 4 bases, with 8 bases between the two germline ends. The CDR3 region is CSARGGRYNEQFF. CDR3 sequence (DNA): TGCAGTGCTAGAGGGGGGAGATACAATGAGCAGTTCTTC.